This T cell receptor (beta chain) is drawn from a study of CD8 T cells in Susac syndrome. Findings of the study overall: In its TCR sequencing and HLA analysis, the study acknowledged that the number of individuals was relatively small.

The CDR3 runs 13 residues. From germline, CDR1 is DFQATT and CDR2 SNEGSKA (reference sequence). V lost 5 bases to trimming and J lost 4 bases, with 9 bases between them. Comments on this clonotype: The antigen is undetermined.

cDNA came from roughly 0.53 to 1 ug RNA primed by random hexamers. An immunoSEQ multiplex PCR amplified TCR beta CDR3 over 54 Vbeta and 13 Jbeta. TCRdb called the immunoSEQ multiplex PCR reads again in MiXCR, with one record for every CDR3 protein. Of some 100,000 distinct CDR3 sequences in the sample, more than 85% were seen once. CD8+ and CD4+ blood T cells underwent TCR beta sequencing. The gene calls are TRBV20-1 and TRBJ1-6; D remains ambiguous. This clonotype originated in a human donor with multiple sclerosis. Sequencing input: CD4+ T cells from PBMCs. Here the CDR3 reads CSAAPTYNSPLHF. The CDR3 region has the DNA TGCAGTGCTGCTCCCACTTATAATTCACCCCTCCACTTT.